Each of the 17 T cell receptor beta chains below was sequenced from the same sample in a study of shared clonotypes between healthy human individuals. TCRdb's copy holds only in-frame clones and misses some; the assay was immunoSEQ multiplex PCR. The sample has 2 million to 3 million clones; roughly 93% are singletons. The sequenced sample consisted of naive CD4+ T cells from PBMCs. Subset specified: CD45RA+ positively selected. The receptors stem from a man aged 18 to 30 in good health. Some clones in this sample may be carry-over from other donors' samples.

This sequence joins TRBV28 and TRBJ1-4; the D gene is possibly TRBD1 (6 bases). There are 14 residues in the CDR3. Germline V gene lookup returns CDR1 MDHEN and CDR2 SYDVKM. V lost 5 bases to trimming and J lost 4 bases, with 11 bases between them. The CDR3 nucleotides are TGTGCCAGCAGTACCACAGGGTATAATGAAAAACTGTTTTTT. It yields the protein CASSTTGYNEKLFF.

This clone appeared once. This chain uses TRBV18 with TRBJ1-4, with D possibly being TRBD1 (6 bases). Germline CDR1 reads KGHSH; CDR2 reads LQKENI. The CDR3 consists of 15 residues. The ends were cut back, 1 base at V and 3 bases at J, with 9 bases in the middle. The DNA for the CDR3 is TGTGCCAGCTCACCACGTGCAGGGGCTAATGAAAAACTGTTTTTT. This sequence encodes CASSPRAGANEKLFF.

The chain has TRBV7-8 and TRBJ1-5; perhaps TRBD1 as D (5 bases). Germline assignment: CDR1 SGHVS and CDR2 FQNEAQ. Trimming shortened V by 2 bases and J by 4 bases, and 12 bases separated the two germline ends. The CDR3 contains 15 residues. The CDR3 spells CASSLRGMRNQPQHF. Written as DNA, the CDR3 is TGTGCCAGCAGCTTACGGGGGATGAGGAATCAGCCCCAGCATTTT.

The chain recombines TRBV21-1 with TRBJ1-5; the table's D call, TRBD1, was not checked against the DNA. TRBV21-1 is assigned pseudogene status. The CDR3 extends over 17 amino acids. CDR3 nucleotides: TGTGCCAGCAGCAAAGAGATTTCGGGACAGAGCAATCAGCCCCAGCATTTT. This translates into CASSKEISGQSNQPQHF.

The chain links TRBV7-9 to TRBJ1-1; D is unclear. V lost 3 bases and J 6 bases, leaving 8 bases between the germline ends. Looked up from germline, CDR1 is SEHNR and CDR2 is FQNEAQ (reference sequence). The CDR3 spans 12 residues. The CDR3 DNA reads as TGTGCCAGCAGCTTCAACGACGCTGAAGCTTTCTTT. Protein product: CASSFNDAEAFF.

J is TRBJ2-7 and V is TRBV4-1; D is ambiguous. Per the germline V gene, CDR1 is MGHRA and CDR2 is YSYEKL. The CDR3 contains 15 residues. V was trimmed by 0 bases and J by 2 bases, leaving 11 bases between them. DNA of the CDR3: TGCGCCAGCAGCCAAGATTGGAGTTATCCCTACGAGCAGTACTTC. Amino acid sequence: CASSQDWSYPYEQYF.

The V and J genes are TRBV7-2 and TRBJ2-5; no reliable D call. There are 14 residues in the CDR3. CDR1 and CDR2 from the germline V gene are SGHTA and FQGNSA. Trimming took 4 bases from V and 5 from J, leaving 14 bases between them. CDR3 amino acids: CASSYYGPRETQYF. In DNA form, the CDR3 reads TGTGCCAGCAGCTACTACGGGCCGCGGGAGACCCAGTACTTC.

V and J are TRBV27 and TRBJ2-3; 9 nucleotides align to TRBD2. The germline gives CDR1 MNHEY, CDR2 SMNVEV (reference sequence). V lost 5 bases, J lost 4 bases, and 13 bases stayed unmatched. This CDR3 spans 17 amino acids. The CDR3 nucleotides are TGTGCCAGCAGTCGACGACTAGCGGATGAAAGGGCAGATACGCAGTATTTT. Translation gives CASSRRLADERADTQYF.

V gene TRBV18 combines with J gene TRBJ2-7, with TRBD1 identical over 10 bases. The CDR3 covers 15 residues. Germline CDR1 reads KGHSH; CDR2 reads LQKENI. V shed 3 bases and J 3 bases; nucleotides not matched to a gene: 5. The CDR3 bases are TGTGCCAGCTCACCGACAGGGGGCCCAGACTACGAGCAGTACTTC. Translating it yields CASSPTGGPDYEQYF. The full variable domain, its missing parts supplied by reference TRBV18 and TRBJ2-7, is NAGVMQNPRHLVRRRGQEARLRCSPMKGHSHVYWYRQLPEEGLKFMVYLQKENIIDESGMPKERFSAEFPKEGPSILRIQQVVRGDSAAYFCASSPTGGPDYEQYFGPGTRLTVT.

The chain uses TRBV4-1 and TRBJ2-2; 7 nucleotides agree with TRBD1. There are 15 residues in the CDR3. The ends lost 2 bases at V and 5 bases at J; junction bases unmatched: 5. CDR1 is MGHRA, CDR2 YSYEKL, per germline. CDR3 nucleotide sequence: TGCGCCAGCAGCCAAAACAGGGGCGGAACCGGGGAGCTGTTTTTT. Its protein is CASSQNRGGTGELFF.

This clone was picked up one time. The chain couples TRBV15 to TRBJ2-4; D call uncertain. Germline-derived CDR1 and CDR2 are LNHNV and YYDKDF (reference sequence). The CDR3 length is 17 residues. V gave up 0 bases and J gave up 0 bases, with 12 bases separating them. The chain's CDR3 is CATSREGQSLAKNIQYF. CDR3 in DNA: TGTGCCACCAGCAGAGAAGGGCAGAGCCTAGCCAAAAACATTCAGTACTTC.

This clone was picked up a small number of times. The chain carries TRBV4-1 and TRBJ1-1, with D unclear. Germline lookup yields CDR1 MGHRA and CDR2 YSYEKL. V was cut by 5 bases and J by 2 bases, with 12 bases left in between. This CDR3 region has 14 residues. CDR3 nucleotide sequence: TGCGCCAGCAGCACCACTGCCAGAAACACTGAAGCTTTCTTT. Its protein product is CASSTTARNTEAFF.

This clone came up once. The CDR3 loop is CASSLRTGSQGYTEAFF. For the CDR3, the DNA is TGTGCCAGCTCACTACGGACAGGGAGTCAGGGTTACACTGAAGCTTTCTTT. The chain links TRBV18 to TRBJ1-1; 8 bases map to TRBD1. The CDR3 is 17 residues long. The germline V gene has CDR1 KGHSH and CDR2 LQKENI. V shed 4 bases and J 3 bases; nucleotides not matched to a gene: 13.

This sequence joins TRBV4-2 and TRBJ2-1; D remains unclear. The CDR3 runs 13 residues. In germline, CDR1 is LGHNA, CDR2 YNFKEQ. V lost 0 bases and J lost 6, with 6 bases in between. CDR3 DNA: TGTGCCAGCAGCCAAGATATAGGCAATGAGCAGTTCTTC. This encodes CASSQDIGNEQFF.

The V gene is TRBV28, the J gene TRBJ2-7, with D perhaps assigned TRBD1 or TRBD2 (5 bases each). This CDR3 region has 13 residues. Germline CDR1 and CDR2: MDHEN and SYDVKM. Trimming took off 6 bases at V and 4 bases at J, with 13 bases between the two ends. The CDR3 protein is CASRTGTWYEQYF. The CDR3 DNA sequence: TGTGCCAGCAGAACCGGGACCTGGTACGAGCAGTACTTC. The full variable domain, its missing parts supplied by reference TRBV28 and TRBJ2-7, is DVKVTQSSRYLVKRTGEKVFLECVQDMDHENMFWYRQDPGLGLRLIYFSYDVKMKEKGDIPEGYSVSREKKERFSLILESASTNQTSMYLCASRTGTWYEQYFGPGTRLTVT.

This chain links TRBV5-1 with TRBJ2-6; D is possibly TRBD1 or TRBD2 (5 bases each). Between the trimmed V and J ends, which lost 4 bases and 0 bases, there was a span of 11 bases. The CDR3 is 16 amino acids. CDR1 and CDR2 (germline): SGHRS, YFSETQ. The CDR3 sequence is CASSLFGTSGANVLTF. DNA of the CDR3: TGCGCCAGCAGCCTCTTCGGGACCTCTGGGGCCAACGTCCTGACTTTC.

The rearrangement joins TRBV4-1 to TRBJ2-1; 13 bases agree with TRBD2. This CDR3 spans 16 amino acids. Germline trimming cut 5 bases from V and 8 bases from J; bases unmatched to any gene: 9. Germline lookup yields CDR1 MGHRA and CDR2 YSYEKL. The DNA for the CDR3 is TGCGCCAGCAGCTACCGACTAGCGGGAGGAATGGATGAGCAGTTCTTC. It encodes CASSYRLAGGMDEQFF.